This TCR beta chain comes out of a study of blood T cell repertoires in COVID-19. This clone is a singleton in its sample. TCRdb's table, derived via immunoSEQ multiplex PCR, lists solely in-frame clones and lacks some. The data contain 150,000 to 200,000 clones, just under 95% of them singletons. The V end lost 2 bases, the J end lost 10 bases, and 18 bases lay between the germline ends. Germline V gene data show CDR1 as SEHNR and CDR2 as FQNEAQ (reference sequence). There are 15 residues in the CDR3. The specimen sequenced was peripheral blood. V gene TRBV7-9 combines with J gene TRBJ1-5; D is unclear. This clonotype originated in a woman aged 45 to 65 with acute or convalescent COVID-19. The DNA of the CDR3 is TGTGCCAGCAGCTTATTTCGGGTCGTTGAGTATCCCCAGCATTTT. Protein product: CASSLFRVVEYPQHF.